The rows below give T cell receptor beta chains drawn from one sample of a study of shared T cell receptors in the human thymus. Produced via immunoSEQ multiplex PCR; TCRdb's table is partial and in-frame only. The repertoire holds 550,000 to 800,000 clones, with 75% to 90% as singletons. The same data also went into a second study, on human thymus T cells.

What was sequenced was thymocytes. The receptors shown here come from a girl under two years old with a congenital heart defect. CDR3s include the opening cysteine and the closing phenylalanine or tryptophan. A D gene is named only where the DNA matches it firmly. Some rows have no size entry. The others give once, few or many, or a class for an expanded clone.

>TRBJ1-2|16|NA|NA|TRBV4-3
CASSQDPPFGIYGYTF
TGCGCCAGCAGCCAAGATCCTCCTTTCGGGATCTATGGCTACACCTTC
>TRBJ2-1|19|TRBD2|NA|TRBV12-5
CASGSPSASTSGVHTEQFF
TGTGCTAGTGGTTCCCCCAGCGCTTCGACTAGCGGGGTTCATACTGAGCAGTTCTTC
>TRBJ1-1|16|NA|NA|TRBV14
CASSQDPQGPGTEAFF
TGTGCCAGCAGCCAAGACCCTCAGGGCCCTGGGACTGAAGCTTTCTTT
>TRBJ1-2|16|NA|NA|TRBV5-5
CASSFPHAGPSRGYTF
TGTGCCAGCAGCTTCCCACACGCAGGGCCCTCGAGAGGCTACACCTTC
>TRBJ1-5|16|NA|NA|TRBV16
CASSQYWGQWVQPQHF
TGTGCCAGCAGCCAATATTGGGGACAATGGGTGCAGCCCCAGCATTTT
>TRBJ1-2|12|NA|NA|TRBV5-1
CASRGGLYGYTF
TGCGCCAGCAGGGGAGGGCTTTATGGCTACACCTTC
>TRBJ2-5|15|TRBD2|NA|TRBV5-1
CASSLSSGDGETQYF
TGCGCCAGCAGCTTGTCTAGCGGGGACGGGGAGACCCAGTACTTC
>TRBJ1-1|17|TRBD1|NA|TRBV7-4
CASSYKQGARMNTEAFF
TGTGCCAGCAGCTACAAACAGGGGGCAAGGATGAACACTGAAGCTTTCTTT
>TRBJ1-2|16|NA|NA|TRBV7-9
CASSLVAGNSPYGYTF
TGTGCCAGCAGCTTAGTGGCGGGGAATTCCCCCTATGGCTACACCTTC
>TRBJ1-5|19|TRBD1|NA|TRBV2
CASSEGPGTGRNLNQPQHF
TGTGCCAGCAGTGAAGGGCCCGGGACAGGACGAAATTTAAATCAGCCCCAGCATTTT
>TRBJ2-1|15|TRBD1|few|TRBV9
CASSVAGTGSNEQFF
TGTGCCAGCAGCGTAGCCGGGACAGGTTCGAATGAGCAGTTCTTC
>TRBJ2-7|14|NA|NA|TRBV11-2
CASSVLRQPYEQYF
TGTGCCAGCAGCGTACTGCGACAGCCCTACGAGCAGTACTTC
>TRBJ1-1|19|TRBD1|once|TRBV4-3
CASSQALNQQGRGSTEAFF
TGCGCCAGCAGCCAAGCGTTAAACCAACAGGGGCGGGGAAGCACTGAAGCTTTCTTT
>TRBJ2-3|16|TRBD2|NA|TRBV13
CASSLQRGALTDTQYF
TGTGCCAGCAGCCTCCAGCGGGGGGCCCTCACAGATACGCAGTATTTT
>TRBJ1-2|12|NA|NA|TRBV28
CASSPTGFGYTF
TGTGCCAGCAGTCCAACAGGGTTCGGCTACACCTTC
>TRBJ1-1|15|NA|NA|TRBV13
CASSSLNTENTEAFF
TGTGCCAGCAGCTCGCTCAACACAGAGAACACTGAAGCTTTCTTT
>TRBJ2-1|15|NA|once|TRBV5-1
CASSYRVQSYNEQFF
TGCGCCAGCAGCTACAGGGTCCAATCCTACAATGAGCAGTTCTTC
>TRBJ1-3|15|NA|NA|TRBV6-1
CASSVDLSSGNTIYF
TGTGCCAGCAGTGTGGACTTAAGCTCTGGAAACACCATATATTTT
>TRBJ2-3|15|NA|NA|TRBV5-1
CASSLDYPGADTQYF
TGCGCCAGCAGCTTGGATTATCCAGGGGCAGATACGCAGTATTTT
>TRBJ2-7|12|TRBD1|NA|TRBV5-1
CASSPGTDEQYF
TGCGCCAGCAGCCCTGGGACAGACGAGCAGTACTTC
>TRBJ2-7|14|NA|NA|TRBV5-6
CASSSEGVPYEQYF
TGTGCCAGCAGCTCCGAAGGGGTCCCTTACGAGCAGTACTTC
>TRBJ1-1|17|NA|NA|TRBV12-5
CASGLVLDRRMNTEAFF
TGTGCTAGTGGTTTGGTACTCGACAGGCGCATGAACACTGAAGCTTTCTTT
>TRBJ1-1|16|TRBD1|NA|TRBV19
CASSRQGGAGSTEAFF
TGTGCCAGTAGTCGTCAAGGGGGCGCGGGTAGCACTGAAGCTTTCTTT
>TRBJ1-4|16|TRBD1|NA|TRBV5-1
CASSWGTVATNEKLFF
TGCGCCAGCAGCTGGGGGACAGTTGCAACTAATGAAAAACTGTTTTTT
>TRBJ1-1|12|TRBD1|NA|TRBV2
CAISGGNTEAFF
TGTGCCATCTCAGGGGGGAACACTGAAGCTTTCTTT
>TRBJ2-1|19|TRBD2|NA|TRBV27
CASSLSLVIAGGPGKEQFF
TGTGCCAGCAGTTTATCTCTGGTGATAGCGGGGGGGCCAGGTAAGGAGCAGTTCTTC
>TRBJ2-7|16|TRBD1|NA|TRBV18
CASSPIPGQVSYEQYF
TGTGCCAGCTCACCAATACCGGGACAGGTCTCCTACGAGCAGTACTTC
>TRBJ1-2|15|NA|once|TRBV30
CAWKGKGLSPYGYTF
TGTGCCTGGAAGGGTAAGGGGCTTAGTCCTTATGGCTACACCTTC
>TRBJ1-3|13|NA|NA|TRBV9
CASSPSGGNTIYF
TGTGCCAGCAGCCCCTCGGGTGGAAACACCATATATTTT
>TRBJ1-5|21|TRBD1|once|TRBV4-2
CASSQGGDRDRGGDSNQPQHF
TGTGCCAGCAGCCAAGGGGGGGATAGGGACAGGGGTGGGGATAGCAATCAGCCCCAGCATTTT
>TRBJ2-2|15|NA|NA|TRBV7-9
CASSLGLANTGELFF
TGTGCCAGCAGCTTAGGCCTAGCGAACACCGGGGAGCTGTTTTTT
>TRBJ2-7|13|NA|once|TRBV5-4
CASSFQGSYEQYF
TGTGCCAGCAGTTTTCAGGGCTCCTACGAGCAGTACTTC
>TRBJ2-7|16|NA|few|TRBV2
CASSRGIGGLSYEQYF
TGTGCCAGCAGCCGGGGCATAGGAGGGTTATCCTACGAGCAGTACTTC
>TRBJ1-1|13|NA|once|TRBV4-3
CASSQETTKKAFF
TGCGCCAGCAGCCAAGAAACCACAAAGAAAGCTTTCTTT
>TRBJ1-2|19|NA|NA|TRBV4-1
CASSQGIPGHRESNYGYTF
TGCGCCAGCAGCCAAGGCATTCCGGGACACCGAGAAAGTAACTATGGCTACACCTTC
>TRBJ2-2|18|TRBD2|NA|TRBV14
CASSQITGTSGGAGELFF
TGTGCCAGCAGCCAAATCACCGGGACTAGCGGGGGGGCCGGGGAGCTGTTTTTT
>TRBJ1-5|14|NA|once|TRBV28
CASSLDTSNQPQHF
TGTGCCAGCAGTCTCGACACCAGCAATCAGCCCCAGCATTTT
>TRBJ1-2|14|NA|NA|TRBV6-5
CASSYSRGTNGYTF
TGTGCCAGCAGTTACTCGAGGGGGACAAATGGCTACACCTTC
>TRBJ2-1|16|TRBD1|NA|TRBV4-1
CASSQDRGQEAYEQFF
TGCGCCAGCAGCCAAGATCGGGGACAGGAGGCCTATGAGCAGTTCTTC
>TRBJ1-2|16|TRBD1|few|TRBV4-3
CASSQDWGTGQVGYTF
TGCGCCAGCAGCCAAGATTGGGGGACAGGGCAGGTTGGCTACACCTTC
>TRBJ1-5|17|TRBD1|NA|TRBV6-1
CASSAWDRGRVSQPQHF
TGTGCCAGCAGTGCATGGGACAGGGGGCGCGTTAGTCAGCCCCAGCATTTT
>TRBJ1-5|16|NA|few|TRBV4-2
CASSQDNDRFNQPQHF
TGTGCCAGCAGCCAAGACAACGACAGATTCAATCAGCCCCAGCATTTT
>TRBJ1-2|19|TRBD1|once|TRBV4-1
CASSQVVGDLTGTEYGYTF
TGCGCCAGCAGCCAAGTAGTGGGGGATCTAACCGGGACAGAATATGGCTACACCTTC
>TRBJ1-3|13|TRBD1|NA|TRBV28
CASRAPQGHTIYF
TGTGCCAGCAGAGCGCCACAGGGGCACACCATATATTTT
>TRBJ1-1|16|NA|NA|TRBV7-9
CASSLMFGQMNTEAFF
TGTGCCAGCAGCTTGATGTTTGGACAGATGAACACTGAAGCTTTCTTT
>TRBJ2-1|15|TRBD2|NA|TRBV4-1
CASSHGGVSYNEQFF
TGCGCCAGCAGCCATGGGGGGGTATCCTACAATGAGCAGTTCTTC
>TRBJ1-1|13|NA|NA|TRBV4-3
CASSQDVAAEAFF
TGCGCCAGCAGCCAAGACGTAGCAGCTGAAGCTTTCTTT
>TRBJ2-5|13|NA|few|TRBV28
CASRSSYQETQYF
TGTGCCAGCAGAAGCTCGTACCAAGAGACCCAGTACTTC
>TRBJ2-7|14|TRBD1|few|TRBV5-1
CASSADRGRREQYF
TGCGCCAGCAGCGCGGACAGGGGGCGTCGCGAGCAGTACTTC